This T cell receptor beta chain is from a study of identical twins (dated by TCRdb to 2016 to 2017). The study in broad terms: TCR alpha and beta repertoires from monozygotic twins, unrelated adults of various ages and cord blood were deep-sequenced to test whether fetal clonotypes persist. To rule out contamination, the twin experiments were replicated at different times with different library preparation protocols.

The germline V gene specifies SGHRS as CDR1 and YFSETQ as CDR2. V ends up 4 bases short and J 2 bases short, with an unmatched junction base count of 8. Including cysteine and phenylalanine, the CDR3 has 15 amino acids. CDR3 DNA only is kept here, 45 bases in frame from base 1. This clonotype was counted only a few times. The antigen it recognizes is unknown. Base qualities are not provided; no much larger clone lies one nucleotide away. The method was 5' RACE. The listed sequencing device is Illumina HiSeq 2000. A universal primer binding site was added through template switching, and the final cDNA carried a unique molecular identifier so that TCR cDNA molecules could be counted accurately. Specific primers in the conserved constant-segment region were used to synthesize first-strand cDNA for TCR alpha and beta chains. To control for contamination, every cDNA library was double barcoded, receiving both a SMART-Mk sample barcode and Illumina barcodes. TruSeq adapter sequences, together with Illumina sample barcodes, were added in two successive PCR steps. The Illumina HiSeq platform was used with custom primers to sequence TCR alpha and beta cDNA libraries. In the paper's pipeline: Raw reads were processed with MiGEC to extract unique molecular identifiers, and MiXCR was used to determine CDR3 positions. Recombination models were inferred per individual with the repgenHMM and IGoR tools using an EM algorithm. Shared clonotypes were analyzed with the tcR package in R, and sharing was normalized by the product of cloneset sizes. To study raw recombination without the effects of thymic and clonal selection, out-of-frame nonproductive sequences were analyzed. The public reads were reprocessed in TCRdb via fastp at Q25 and MiXCR, keeping in-frame beta chains. Each entry is one CDR3 protein sequence, shown with its most common DNA and genes. It is TCRdb's table, rather than the study itself, that gives the V and J calls and clone size. Present in this sample are approximately 470,000 distinct CDR3 sequences, around 14% of which were seen just once. Jointly, the top ten make up around 0.48% of the sample.

Results the study describes overall, beyond this receptor: Compared with coincidental sharing between unrelated individuals, an excess of low generation-probability sequences was observed among out-of-frame TCR alpha sequences shared between twins. In beta out-of-frame sequences, excess twin sharing was weaker, because having fewer shared sequences lowered the signal-to-noise ratio. Because the same donors could not be followed over many years, conclusions were based on cross-sectional statistical analysis. Fewer insertions were carried by abundant cord blood beta clonotypes, a similar but weaker trend appeared in young adult naive repertoires, and no such trend appeared in memory repertoires. Out-of-frame TCR alpha sharing in monozygotic twins was systematically underestimated by recombination models, whereas sharing between unrelated individuals was in agreement with the recombination models. Invariant T cells such as MAIT and iNKT could partly confound zero-insertion analyses, though diverse VJ usage argued against this for most clonotypes.

Only healthy Caucasian donors were included. The twin cohort comprised three pairs of female monozygotic twins, all aged roughly 18 to 30 years. CD4+ and CD8+ T cell populations were isolated with positive isolation kits from Invitrogen. These records were also assigned to another study, of yellow fever vaccine responses in identical twins. The second study, in turn, reports: The authors reported that the T cell response to vaccination in identical twins appeared partly convergent and partly personalized. Focusing on identical twins, the study followed the T cell clones that responded to the vaccine, and did so with precision.

The receptor was isolated from a woman between 18 and 30 years old in good health. Sequencing was done on a sample of CD4+ T cells sorted from blood. The sequence joins TRBV5-1 to TRBJ2-5, with TRBD1 identical over 7 junction bases. The CDR3 sequence is CASSLTGDRQETQYF. The DNA sequence is given as TGCGCCAGCAGCCTAACCGGGGACAGACAAGAGACCCAGTACTTC.